The clone carrying this T cell receptor beta chain has only one observation. Its antigen is still unknown. Measured with immunoSEQ multiplex PCR; TCRdb has only the in-frame clones, and not every one. This sample carries 220,000 or so clones, around nine tenths of them seen once, and the ten largest clones take roughly 1%. Unmatched junction bases numbered 12, after V lost 4 bases and J lost 0 bases. In germline, CDR1 is MGHRA, CDR2 YSYEKL. The CDR3 spans 20 residues. The data belong to a study of cytomegalovirus exposure and HLA in healthy donors. Study-wide context: In a later analysis, it was reported that the 110 or so validation repertoires had been produced on the same platform as the roughly 650 repertoires belonging to the first cohort.

The study, taken as a whole, reports: CMV antigen specificity of three CMV-associated chains was confirmed in vitro. The study recorded 150 to 200 TCR beta chains that were cytomegalovirus-associated. In the 120 or so validation repertoires, approximately 94% of cluster scores exceeded 0, per a later analysis.

The receptor's source is a woman between 18 and 30 years old in good health and CMV-seronegative. V usage is TRBV4-1 and J usage is TRBJ2-6; 10 bases align to TRBD2. The sample consisted of PBMCs. The chain's CDR3 is CASSLGTSAIFYSGANVLTF. The CDR3 bases are TGCGCCAGCAGCCTAGGGACTAGCGCGATATTCTACTCTGGGGCCAACGTCCTGACTTTC.